This T cell receptor beta chain originates from a study of post-analysis software for immune sequencing data. Whole-study context: Several disease courses (relapsing-remitting, secondary progressive and progressive-relapsing) of multiple sclerosis were included. Whole-study findings and limits: Samples made in the same batch grouped tightly together by F measure. Relative to controls, patients had a few TRBV segments at higher frequency, with TRBV5-6, TRBV5-1 and TRBV20-1 among these. Significantly decreased normalized Chao1 diversity was recorded for multiple sclerosis patients relative to controls.

Incorporated into the TCR beta cDNA libraries were unique molecular identifiers, which served to reduce PCR and sequencing biases. The source material, roughly 0.9 to 11 million T cells, gave rise to about 520,000 cDNA molecules. Each CDR3 protein gets one entry after TCRdb re-called the PCR reads with MiXCR. The sample contains 500,000 to 600,000 distinct CDR3 sequences, roughly two fifths of which appear only once. The J segment lost 7 bases and the V segment lost 0 bases, leaving 2 bases of the junction unmatched. CDR1 is MNHNY, CDR2 SVGAGI, per germline (reference sequence). This CDR3 has 15 amino acids. Remarks on this clonotype: Its target is unknown.

Material: blood. The V gene is TRBV6-6, the J gene TRBJ1-5; 11 bases agree with TRBD1. This clonotype originated in a girl aged 10 to 17 with multiple sclerosis. CDR3 sequence: CASSYSGQGGQPQHF. The CDR3 DNA reads TGTGCCAGCAGTTACTCGGGACAGGGGGGCCAGCCCCAGCATTTT.